The 15 T cell receptor beta chains reported below all come from one sample, sequenced in a study of cytomegalovirus exposure and HLA in healthy donors. 60 Vbeta and 13 Jbeta primers were used in PCR. Repertoires were generated with immunoSEQ multiplex PCR, while TCRdb's copy carries only in-frame clones and drops some. The sample has roughly 100,000 clones; approximately 71% are singletons. Sequencing input: PBMCs. The source of these receptors is a male donor in good health and CMV-seropositive.

CDR3 nucleotide sequence: TGTGCCAGCAGCCCAAGCGGGAGGGCCGGGGGTGAGCAGTACTTC. This gives the protein CASSPSGRAGGEQYF. The J gene is TRBJ2-7, the V gene TRBV7-8, with 10 bases fitting TRBD2. The germline V gene encodes CDR1 SGHVS and CDR2 FQNEAQ. V trimming: 5 bases; J trimming: 7 bases; junction bases outside the gene matches: 11. The CDR3 has 15 residues.

This clone showed up just a few times. V usage is TRBV6-5 and J usage is TRBJ1-1, with D possibly TRBD1 on 5 matching bases. This CDR3 spans 13 amino acids. V gave up 6 bases and J gave up 4 bases, with 12 bases separating them. Per the germline V gene, CDR1 is MNHEY and CDR2 is SVGAGI. In DNA, the CDR3 is TGTGCCAGCAGAGGGCAGGGTGGCACTGAAGCTTTCTTT. It specifies CASRGQGGTEAFF.

This clone was seen a few times. The chain carries TRBV28 and TRBJ2-7, with D possibly TRBD2 on 7 matching bases. The CDR3 is made up of 16 amino acids. V lost 3 bases and J 7 bases, leaving 22 bases between the germline ends. Germline V CDR1 and CDR2: MDHEN, SYDVKM. The CDR3, as DNA: TGTGCCAGCAGTTTCCGTCGGGGGGCTGGAAGTAATGAGCAGTACTTC. This codes for CASSFRRGAGSNEQYF. Supplemented by reference TRBV28 and TRBJ2-7, the full variable domain reads DVKVTQSSRYLVKRTGEKVFLECVQDMDHENMFWYRQDPGLGLRLIYFSYDVKMKEKGDIPEGYSVSREKKERFSLILESASTNQTSMYLCASSFRRGAGSNEQYFGPGTRLTVT.

With regard to this clone: Sequence at one end of the junction differs from germline and may be a read error. V gene TRBV7-9 combines with J gene TRBJ2-1; 12 bases are shared with TRBD2. The CDR3 is made up of 16 amino acids. CDR1 is SEHNR and CDR2 is FQNEAQ in the germline V gene (reference sequence). As DNA, the CDR3 is TGTTCCAGCAGCAAAACTAGCGGGAGGAGTGTGAATGAGCAGTTCTTC. Its translation is CSSSKTSGRSVNEQFF.

The gene calls are TRBV28 and TRBJ1-4; D unclear. This CDR3 is 15 amino acids long. Germline V CDR1 and CDR2: MDHEN, SYDVKM. Trimming removed 6 bases from V and 5 bases from J, with 16 bases in between. The CDR3 sequence is CASSPAGRVNEKLFF. The CDR3 region has the DNA TGTGCCAGCAGCCCGGCGGGCAGAGTAAATGAAAAACTGTTTTTT.

This chain joins TRBV4-3 and TRBJ1-4, with D tentatively TRBD1 (5 bases). The CDR3 consists of 15 residues. Trimming pared 0 bases from V and 13 bases from J, leaving 18 bases between. Germline assignment: CDR1 LGHNA and CDR2 YSLEER. The CDR3 reads CASSQDGGSLGGLFF. CDR3 bases: TGCGCCAGCAGCCAAGATGGGGGGTCCCTGGGGGGACTGTTTTTT.

About this clone: The same CDR3 is also encoded by other DNA sequences in this sample. This rearrangement joins TRBV10-3 to TRBJ2-3; 7 nucleotides align to TRBD1. V lost 2 bases, J lost 2 bases, and 1 base stayed unmatched. The CDR3 is made up of 14 amino acids. Looked up from germline, CDR1 is ENHRY and CDR2 is SYGVKD. CDR3 protein: CAISEGQDTDTQYF. CDR3 nucleotide sequence: TGTGCCATCAGTGAGGGACAGGACACAGATACGCAGTATTTT.

The rearrangement links TRBV7-2 to TRBJ2-3, with 7 positions matching TRBD2. This CDR3 is 16 amino acids long. J lost 0 bases, V lost 1 base, and 4 bases had no gene match. CDR1 is SGHTA, CDR2 FQGNSA, per germline. The CDR3 DNA follows: TGTGCCAGCAGCTTAGGAAATAGCGGGAGCACAGATACGCAGTATTTT. Translated, it gives CASSLGNSGSTDTQYF.

This clone has only one observation. V is TRBV27 and J is TRBJ1-2; D not resolved. Germline CDR1 and CDR2: MNHEY and SMNVEV (reference sequence). CDR3 length equals 13 residues. V dropped 2 bases and J dropped 4 bases, with 8 bases sitting between them. CDR3: CASSLMRGYGYTF. CDR3 in DNA: TGTGCCAGCAGTTTAATGCGTGGCTATGGCTACACCTTC.

The V gene is TRBV5-1, the J gene TRBJ2-1; 8 nucleotides line up with TRBD2. Germline V lookup: CDR1 SGHRS, CDR2 YFSETQ. J lost 2 bases, V lost 2 bases, and 3 bases had no gene match. This CDR3 contains 15 residues. The CDR3 reads CASSLAGETYNEQFF. The CDR3 bases are TGCGCCAGCAGCTTAGCGGGAGAGACCTACAATGAGCAGTTCTTC. Together with reference TRBV5-1 and TRBJ2-1, the CDR3 gives the full variable domain: KAGVTQTPRYLIKTRGQQVTLSCSPISGHRSVSWYQQTPGQGLQFLFEYFSETQRNKGNFPGRFSGRQFSNSRSEMNVSTLELGDSALYLCASSLAGETYNEQFFGPGTRLTVL.

J is TRBJ2-2 and V is TRBV18; 9 nucleotides align to TRBD1. Germline values: CDR1 KGHSH, CDR2 LQKENI. This CDR3 has 17 residues. Trimming cost V 0 bases and J 2 bases; bases outside gene matches: 4. The CDR3 nucleotides read TGTGCCAGCTCACCACCGGGACAGGGAACTAACACCGGGGAGCTGTTTTTT. Amino acid sequence: CASSPPGQGTNTGELFF.

The chain couples TRBV29-1 to TRBJ2-1, with TRBD2 matching 8 bases. The CDR3 is 14 residues long. The germline V gene encodes CDR1 SQVTM and CDR2 ANQGSEA. The ends lost 6 bases at V and 2 bases at J; junction bases unmatched: 6. CDR3: CSVPREGTYNEQFF. The DNA for the CDR3 is TGCAGCGTACCCCGGGAGGGTACCTACAATGAGCAGTTCTTC.

The rearrangement joins TRBV7-7 to TRBJ2-2; D not resolved. V lost 1 base to trimming and J lost 6 bases, with 6 bases between them. The CDR3 consists of 13 residues. Looked up from germline, CDR1 is SSHAT and CDR2 is FNYEAQ (reference sequence). The CDR3: CASSLVEPGELFF. Here the CDR3 DNA reads TGTGCCAGCAGCTTAGTAGAGCCCGGGGAGCTGTTTTTT.

The rearrangement joins TRBV7-6 to TRBJ2-5; weak D call: TRBD2 (5 bases). The J call is uncertain, as TRBJ2-7 better fits the DNA end. This CDR3 contains 13 residues. Germline V gene lookup returns CDR1 SGHVS and CDR2 FNYEAQ. The DNA for the CDR3 is TGTGCCAGCAGCTCAGGAGGTCTAAACGAGCAGTACTTC. Amino acid sequence: CASSSGGLNEQYF.

The chain couples TRBV27 to TRBJ2-1; 7 nucleotides align to TRBD2. This CDR3 region has 16 residues. CDR1 and CDR2 (germline): MNHEY, SMNVEV (reference sequence). V shed 2 bases and J 2 bases; nucleotides not matched to a gene: 6. CDR3 amino acids: CASSLKAGAPYNEQFF. The CDR3 DNA reads as TGTGCCAGCAGTTTAAAGGCGGGAGCCCCCTACAATGAGCAGTTCTTC.